The source of this T cell receptor beta chain is a study of T cells after yellow fever vaccination. Conversion of TCR transcripts into cDNA relied on 5'RACE template switching, which added a universal primer site and UMIs. TCRdb re-analysed the 5' RACE reads in MiXCR, keeping a single row per CDR3 protein. The repertoire includes 300,000 or so distinct CDR3 sequences, under 5% of them detected once, and approximately 24% sits in the top ten. This clonotype was detected many times. What it binds is not known. The CDR3 has 17 residues. V dropped 3 bases and J dropped 8; count of bases not matched to a gene: 15. Study-wide results and caveats: Reappearance after the booster was observed for most primary-vaccination clones (around 95% CD4, about 91% CD8).

The sample consisted of PBMCs, taken 5 days after the yellow fever booster vaccination. The chain is built from TRBV12-3 or TRBV12-4 and TRBJ2-3; 9 positions match TRBD2. The receptor's source is a man between 18 and 35 years old who received the YFV17D yellow fever vaccine. CDR3 nucleotides: TGTGCCAGCAGTTTCAGGAGCGGGGGGCCTCCCGGGCGTACGCAGTATTTT. Translated: CASSFRSGGPPGRTQYF.